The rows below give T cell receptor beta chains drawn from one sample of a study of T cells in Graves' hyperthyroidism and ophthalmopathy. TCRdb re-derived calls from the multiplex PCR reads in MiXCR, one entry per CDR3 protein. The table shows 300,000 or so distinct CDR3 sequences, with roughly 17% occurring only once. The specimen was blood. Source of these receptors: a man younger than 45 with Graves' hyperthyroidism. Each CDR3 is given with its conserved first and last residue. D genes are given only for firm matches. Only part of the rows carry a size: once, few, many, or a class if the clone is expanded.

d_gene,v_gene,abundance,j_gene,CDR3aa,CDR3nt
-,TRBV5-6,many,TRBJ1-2,CASSQIRGRVHGYTF,TGTGCCAGCAGCCAAATTCGAGGCAGGGTCCATGGCTACACCTTC
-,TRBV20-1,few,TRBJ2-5,CMGADRVTQYF,TGCATGGGAGCGGATCGTGTGACCCAGTACTTC
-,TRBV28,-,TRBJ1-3,CASSFGAGNTIYF,TGTGCCAGCAGTTTCGGAGCTGGAAACACCATATATTTT
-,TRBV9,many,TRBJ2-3,CASSVLADTQYF,TGTGCCAGCAGCGTATTGGCAGATACGCAGTATTTT
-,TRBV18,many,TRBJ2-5,CASSPPSQETQYF,TGTGCCAGCTCACCCCCAAGTCAAGAGACCCAGTACTTC
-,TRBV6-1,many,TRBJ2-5,CASRRGPRLETQYF,TGTGCCAGCAGGCGGGGGCCGCGGTTGGAGACCCAGTACTTC
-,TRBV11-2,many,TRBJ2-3,CASSPGRYTDTQYF,TGTGCCAGCAGCCCGGGGCGGTACACAGATACGCAGTATTTT
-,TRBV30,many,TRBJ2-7,CAWGLYEQYF,TGTGCCTGGGGATTGTACGAGCAGTACTTC
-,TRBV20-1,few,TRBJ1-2,CSAAGQMSNYGYTF,TGCAGTGCCGCCGGACAGATGAGTAACTATGGCTACACCTTC
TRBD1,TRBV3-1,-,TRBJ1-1,CASSLGQGPAFF,TGTGCCAGCAGCCTGGGACAGGGTCCAGCTTTCTTT
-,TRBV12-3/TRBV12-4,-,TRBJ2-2,CASGQRPPRGTGELFF,TGTGCCAGCGGCCAACGGCCCCCTAGGGGGACCGGGGAGCTGTTTTTT
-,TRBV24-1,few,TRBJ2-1,CATSDRSWDEQFF,TGTGCCACCAGTGATCGATCCTGGGATGAGCAGTTCTTC
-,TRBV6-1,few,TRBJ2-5,CASSDKRRGAVETQYF,TGTGCCAGCAGTGATAAGCGGAGAGGGGCGGTGGAGACCCAGTACTTC
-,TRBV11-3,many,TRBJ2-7,CASSSTPGASYEQYF,TGTGCCAGCAGCTCAACACCAGGGGCATCCTACGAGCAGTACTTC
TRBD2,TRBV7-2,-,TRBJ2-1,CASSLKAGYNEQFF,TGTGCCAGCAGCCTAAAAGCGGGATACAATGAGCAGTTCTTC
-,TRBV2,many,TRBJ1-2,CASSEWPPGGYTF,TGTGCCAGCAGTGAATGGCCGCCTGGGGGCTACACCTTC
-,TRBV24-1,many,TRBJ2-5,CATSDGSMETQYF,TGTGCCACCAGTGATGGCAGCATGGAGACCCAGTACTTC
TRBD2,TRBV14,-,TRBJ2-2,CASSQERLAGTGELFF,TGTGCCAGCAGCCAGGAAAGACTAGCGGGCACCGGGGAGCTGTTTTTT
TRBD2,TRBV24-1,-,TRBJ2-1,CATSAHRGNIAGGPYNEQFF,TGTGCCACCAGTGCCCACCGGGGGAATATAGCGGGAGGGCCCTACAATGAGCAGTTCTTC
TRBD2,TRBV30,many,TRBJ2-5,CAWSVTSGRQEETQYF,TGTGCCTGGAGTGTGACTAGCGGGAGGCAGGAAGAGACCCAGTACTTC
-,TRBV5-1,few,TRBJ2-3,CASSLSRLDTQYF,TGCGCCAGCAGCTTGTCCAGACTGGATACGCAGTATTTT
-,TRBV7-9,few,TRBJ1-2,CASSLRTGNYGYTF,TGTGCCAGCAGCCTTCGGACGGGGAACTATGGCTACACCTTC
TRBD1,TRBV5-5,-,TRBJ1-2,CASSKDRDNYGYTF,TGTGCCAGCAGCAAGGACAGGGATAACTATGGCTACACCTTC
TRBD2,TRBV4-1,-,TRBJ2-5,CASSQAPWTSGKETQYF,TGCGCCAGCAGCCAAGCTCCCTGGACTAGCGGGAAAGAGACCCAGTACTTC
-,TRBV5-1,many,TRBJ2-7,CASSFDKPYYEQYF,TGCGCCAGCAGCTTTGACAAGCCGTACTACGAGCAGTACTTC
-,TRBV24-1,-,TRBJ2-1,CATRPGPAVNEQFF,TGTGCCACCAGACCGGGACCGGCGGTCAATGAGCAGTTCTTC
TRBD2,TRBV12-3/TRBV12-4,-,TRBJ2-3,CASSFTSGNTDTQYF,TGTGCCAGCAGCTTTACTAGCGGGAACACAGATACGCAGTATTTT
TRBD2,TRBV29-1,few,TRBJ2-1,CSVSVSGSLYNEQFF,TGCAGCGTCTCCGTTAGCGGGAGTTTATACAATGAGCAGTTCTTC
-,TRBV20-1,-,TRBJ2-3,CSAPRASLGHTQYF,TGCAGTGCTCCCCGGGCGAGTTTGGGACATACGCAGTATTTT
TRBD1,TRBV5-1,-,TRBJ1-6,CASSLSGQGNSPLHF,TGCGCCAGCAGCTTGTCGGGACAGGGAAATTCACCCCTCCACTTT